Listed below are T cell receptor beta chains from one sample, sequenced in a study of early stage breast cancer tumors. The method was immunoSEQ multiplex PCR; TCRdb's version includes in-frame clones alone and lacks a portion of them. The sample includes 60,000 to 80,000 clones, roughly 84% of them seen just once. Sequenced input: blood. These receptors were collected from a person in their 60s with breast cancer. CDR3s include the opening cysteine and the closing phenylalanine or tryptophan.

TRBV15,TRBJ2-5,CATSDRQVRVTQYF
TRBV29-1,TRBJ1-1,CSVAQGFNTEAFF
TRBV7-3,TRBJ1-6,CASSLGGFGNSPLHF
TRBV18,TRBJ2-3,CASSPPQQGRTDTQYF
TRBV10-3,TRBJ2-1,CAISQSSNEQFF
TRBV10-2,TRBJ2-2,CASRGAGGATGELFF
TRBV4-2,TRBJ2-1,CASSQFPYRDGPYNEQFF
TRBV6-1,TRBJ1-2,CASSEGVYYGYTF
TRBV16,TRBJ2-1,CASSLPQGISSYNEQFF
TRBV19,TRBJ1-5,CASISSHSNQPQHF
TRBV7-2,TRBJ1-3,CASSFPQSGNTIYF
TRBV4-1,TRBJ1-2,CASSQDGRGSYGYTF
TRBV4-1,TRBJ2-5,CASSQAGLGETQYF
TRBV18,TRBJ1-6,CASSPPNSGTGSPLHF
TRBV6-5,TRBJ2-7,CASSYSVDRSYEQYF
TRBV5-1,TRBJ2-5,CASSLGTEFYF
TRBV5-6,TRBJ2-7,CASSFWTRSSEQYF
TRBV2,TRBJ2-7,CASKPQFRGRYEQYF
TRBV28,TRBJ2-7,CASSFQRGVEQYF
TRBV30,TRBJ2-3,CAWSAGQSTDTQYF
TRBV7-9,TRBJ2-1,CASSSTRLIFF
TRBV6-1,TRBJ1-1,CASSYDRVRTEAFF
TRBV14,TRBJ1-4,CASSQVRPGNEKLFF
TRBV5-1,TRBJ2-3,CASSSMTSGATDTQYF
TRBV7-8,TRBJ2-2,CASSSGAQGTGELFF
TRBV6-5,TRBJ1-2,CASSPDMGYGYTF
TRBV27,TRBJ2-7,CASRQRLAERYEQYF
TRBV7-7,TRBJ2-7,CASSLEQGYEQYF
TRBV5-1,TRBJ2-5,CASSEVSGGREAQYF
TRBV7-2,TRBJ2-7,CASSLVTSGTFEQYF
TRBV19,TRBJ1-1,CASSHPGRWTKPEAFF
TRBV5-1,TRBJ1-2,CASSLDSNSNYGYTF
TRBV30,TRBJ1-2,CAWTPTDYGYTF
TRBV11-1,TRBJ1-2,CASSFGQGAGYTF
TRBV6-5,TRBJ2-7,CASSVQGYYEQYF
TRBV5-1,TRBJ1-2,CASSSDRGFYGYTF
TRBV5-1,TRBJ1-4,CASSPRLFNEKLFF
TRBV2,TRBJ2-2,CASSPYQVRETGELFF
TRBV5-4,TRBJ2-3,CASSLRGPATDTQYF
TRBV19,TRBJ2-1,CASSIDGWDNEQFF
TRBV5-1,TRBJ1-5,CASSLVGGKNQPQHF
TRBV19,TRBJ2-7,CASSIGRDRAHEQYF
TRBV9,TRBJ2-5,CASSTSGGTARETQYF
TRBV5-1,TRBJ2-5,CASTKTGAGEETQYF